Given below is one T cell receptor (beta chain) in context. Its target is unknown. This entry is derived from a study of cytomegalovirus exposure and HLA in healthy donors. Study-level information: Previous work identified 95 million to 140 million unique TCR beta sequences from around 180 million T cells. Samples from HLA-typed donors yielded about 80 million unique TCRs in an early data release.

Study-wide results and caveats: HLA alleles were associated with 15,000 to 20,000 TCR beta sequences in a later analysis at 0.05 false discovery rate. Differences between HLA loci emerged in a later analysis of TCR association rates, with DRB1 most and HLA-C fewest.

60 Vbeta and 13 Jbeta primers were used in PCR. Only in-frame clones appear in the TCRdb table, and some are missing; sequencing was by immunoSEQ multiplex PCR. Of around 110,000 clones listed, 75% are singletons. The CDR3 is 11 residues long. Between the trimmed V and J ends, which lost 5 bases and 8 bases, there was a span of 12 bases. Looked up from germline, CDR1 is DFQATT and CDR2 is SNEGSKA (reference sequence). The rearrangement uses TRBV20-1 and TRBJ1-2; no definite D call. Specimen: PBMCs. This sequence was found in a middle-aged man in good health and CMV-seronegative. The CDR3 nucleotides are TGCAGTGCTTCTCAATCGACAGGCTACACCTTC. Protein: CSASQSTGYTF.